A selection of T cell receptor beta chains follows, all from one sample in a study of blood T cell repertoires in COVID-19. Here immunoSEQ multiplex PCR was the method, and the copy in TCRdb shows in-frame clones only, minus some. Of some 65,000 clones in the sample, roughly 80% were seen once. Sequenced sample: peripheral blood. The receptors come from a woman in her 70s with acute or convalescent COVID-19. The CDR3 runs from the conserved cysteine through the conserved F or W. D genes are given only for firm matches. Rows give clone size only sometimes, using once, few, many, or a class for an expanded clone.

>.|.|TRBJ1-1|TRBV30
TGTGCCTGCACCTTACAGACGAACACTGAAGCTTTCTTT
CACTLQTNTEAFF
>.|.|TRBJ2-7|TRBV27
TGTGCCAGCAGTTTATATCAGGGTACCTACGAGCAGTACTTC
CASSLYQGTYEQYF
>TRBD2|.|TRBJ2-1|TRBV29-1
TGCAGCGTTGTCGGCGGGGGGTTTTCCTACAATGAGCAGTTCTTC
CSVVGGGFSYNEQFF
>.|once|TRBJ1-1|TRBV19
TGTGCCAGTAGTATGTCAGAAACGGCTTTCTTT
CASSMSETAFF
>TRBD2|.|TRBJ2-2|TRBV11-3
TGTGCCAGCAGCTCGGGACTAGCGCAGGACGGGGAGCTGTTTTTT
CASSSGLAQDGELFF
>.|few|TRBJ2-1|TRBV5-1
TGCGCCAGCAGCTTGAGCTCGACTACCCGGTACAATGAGCAGTTCTTC
CASSLSSTTRYNEQFF
>.|.|TRBJ2-7|TRBV18
TGTGCCAGCTCCTCCTCAGACAGCCCCTACGAGCAGTACTTC
CASSSSDSPYEQYF
>TRBD1|.|TRBJ2-2|TRBV5-1
TGCGCCAGCAGCCTAACAGGGGGCGACGGGGAGCTGTTTTTT
CASSLTGGDGELFF
>.|.|TRBJ1-6|TRBV15
TGTGCCACCAGCAAGGACAGCGCTCCGGGTTCACCCCTCCACTTT
CATSKDSAPGSPLHF
>.|.|TRBJ1-1|TRBV7-9
TGTGCCAGCAGCTTAGGGGGGGACACTGAAGCTTTCTTT
CASSLGGDTEAFF